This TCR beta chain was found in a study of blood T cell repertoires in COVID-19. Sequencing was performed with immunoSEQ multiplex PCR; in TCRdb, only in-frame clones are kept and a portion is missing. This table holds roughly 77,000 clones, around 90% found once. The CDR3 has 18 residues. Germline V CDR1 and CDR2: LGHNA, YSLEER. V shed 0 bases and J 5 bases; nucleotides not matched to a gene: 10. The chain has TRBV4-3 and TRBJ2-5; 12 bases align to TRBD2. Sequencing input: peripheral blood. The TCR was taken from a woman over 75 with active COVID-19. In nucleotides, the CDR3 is TGCGCCAGCAGCCAAGACTGGACTAGCGGGACTGCGAGGGAGACCCAGTACTTC. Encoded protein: CASSQDWTSGTARETQYF.